This T cell receptor beta chain is from a study of shared clonotypes between healthy human individuals. Study as a whole: Each donor contributed plates that comprised three CD4 naive, three CD4 memory, two CD8 naive and one CD8 memory.

About this clone: Its antigen is unidentified.

The germline V gene encodes CDR1 SGHRS and CDR2 YFSETQ. The CDR3 runs to 16 residues. Trimming stripped 1 base from V and 0 bases from J, with 8 bases between. Study conclusions and caveats: Against clonotypes common to all four donors, non-shared ones had lower generation probabilities. Larger richness was generally estimated for naive than memory subsets.

Profiled with immunoSEQ multiplex PCR; TCRdb holds only in-frame clones, not every one. Among 2.3 million or so clones listed, approximately 93% were seen once. The chain has TRBV5-1 and TRBJ2-6, with a possible D match to TRBD1 (5 bases). The receptor's source is a man between 18 and 29 years old in good health. Some clones in this sample may be carry-over from other donors' samples. Material for sequencing was naive CD4+ T cells from PBMCs. Described subset: CD45RA+ positively selected. CDR3 DNA sequence: TGCGCCAGCAGCTTGCCAGGGCACTCTGGGGCCAACGTCCTGACTTTC. Protein sequence: CASSLPGHSGANVLTF.